Each of the 30 T cell receptor beta chains below was sequenced from the same sample in a study of T cells in localized non-small cell lung cancer. Here immunoSEQ multiplex PCR was the method, and the copy in TCRdb shows in-frame clones only, minus some. The top ten hold approximately 2.8% of the sample, which has some 80,000 clones, roughly four fifths seen once. Specimen: peripheral blood, collected before any cancer treatment. The receptors stem from a man aged 40 to 75 with stage I lung adenocarcinoma.

This chain joins TRBV5-8 and TRBJ2-3; 7 bases map to TRBD1. This CDR3 spans 17 amino acids. With 0 bases clipped from V and 8 bases from J, the junction kept 15 bases outside the gene matches. Germline-derived CDR1 and CDR2 are SGHTS and YDEGEE. The CDR3 protein is CASSLDPKGGRGFTQYF. The CDR3 region has the DNA TGTGCCAGCAGCTTGGACCCTAAAGGGGGCCGCGGTTTTACGCAGTATTTT.

This clone came up once. This chain joins TRBV10-3 and TRBJ2-3, with D hard to call. The V gene's germline CDR1 is ENHRY and CDR2 SYGVKD. V dropped 2 bases and J dropped 3 bases, with 6 bases sitting between them. This CDR3 has 13 amino acids. CDR3: CAISERGTDTQYF. CDR3 sequence (DNA): TGTGCCATCAGTGAGCGTGGGACAGATACGCAGTATTTT.

V is TRBV18 and J is TRBJ2-1; 10 bases are shared with TRBD2. J gave up 3 bases and V 2 bases, and 1 base lay outside the gene matches. CDR3 length: 15 amino acids. Looked up from germline, CDR1 is KGHSH and CDR2 is LQKENI. The CDR3: CASSPSSGGYNEQFF. CDR3 nucleotide sequence: TGTGCCAGCTCACCATCTAGCGGGGGCTACAATGAGCAGTTCTTC.

This chain uses TRBV29-1 with TRBJ2-7; perhaps TRBD1 as D (5 bases). The V end was cut by 1 base, the J end by 2 bases, with 6 bases between. This CDR3 is built from 12 residues. The V gene's germline CDR1 is SQVTM and CDR2 ANQGSEA. In DNA, the CDR3 is TGCAGCGTTGAAGGGGGCGCCTACGAGCAGTACTTC. The encoded protein is CSVEGGAYEQYF.

The chain employs TRBV6-6 and TRBJ1-5; D is unclear. The CDR3 runs to 13 residues. Germline V lookup: CDR1 MNHNY, CDR2 SVGAGI (reference sequence). Trimming took off 8 bases at V and 3 bases at J, with 11 bases between the two ends. Written as DNA, the CDR3 is TGTGCCAGCGGAGAACAGATCAATCAGCCCCAGCATTTT. Its protein is CASGEQINQPQHF.

Only a few counts were recorded for this clone. The V gene is TRBV6-1, the J gene TRBJ2-3, with 7 bases aligning to TRBD1. Losses at the gene ends were 6 bases for V and 2 bases for J; bases not matched to a gene: 8. CDR1 and CDR2 (germline): MNHNS, SASEGT. This CDR3 is built from 15 residues. The CDR3 nucleotides read TGTGCCAGCAGCCCGACAGGGCTTATCACAGATACGCAGTATTTT. It is translated as CASSPTGLITDTQYF.

The sample holds a few counts of this clone. The CDR3 is CSAHRDTGGTGELFF. CDR3 in DNA: TGCAGCGCCCACCGGGACACGGGAGGCACCGGGGAGCTGTTTTTT. The chain employs TRBV29-1 and TRBJ2-2; D perhaps matches TRBD2 (7 bases). V was shortened by 7 bases and J by 4 bases, with 19 bases between the two germline ends. Germline lookup yields CDR1 SQVTM and CDR2 ANQGSEA. This CDR3 is 15 amino acids long.

This clone was found a few times. The chain joins TRBV5-1 to TRBJ2-3; 9 bases map to TRBD1. Losses at the gene ends were 3 bases for V and 6 bases for J; bases not matched to a gene: 8. This CDR3 is built from 15 residues. Germline V lookup: CDR1 SGHRS, CDR2 YFSETQ. This chain's CDR3 is CASSSRDRVGDTQYF. In DNA form, the CDR3 reads TGCGCCAGCAGCTCAAGGGACAGGGTTGGGGATACGCAGTATTTT.

This chain connects TRBV27 to TRBJ2-7; 9 bases match TRBD1. The V and J ends lost 6 bases and 5 bases, in that order; junction bases with no gene match: 11. The CDR3 loop spans 15 amino acids. The germline CDR1 and CDR2 sequences are MNHEY and SMNVEV (reference sequence). CDR3 sequence (DNA): TGTGCCAGCAGACCTAGGGGGACAGGGAAACACGAGCAGTACTTC. Protein sequence: CASRPRGTGKHEQYF.

J is TRBJ1-2 and V is TRBV19; 9 bases fit TRBD1. Germline lookup yields CDR1 LNHDA and CDR2 SQIVND (reference sequence). CDR3 length: 15 amino acids. The V segment lost 2 bases and the J segment 4 bases; nucleotides outside the gene matches: 5. CDR3 residues: CASSILQGAFYGYTF. The CDR3 DNA follows: TGTGCCAGTAGTATACTACAGGGGGCCTTCTATGGCTACACCTTC.

The J gene is TRBJ1-1, the V gene TRBV6-6; D might be TRBD1 (5 bases). V was shortened by 0 bases and J by 12 bases, with 14 bases between the two germline ends. CDR3 length equals 13 residues. The germline V gene has CDR1 MNHNY and CDR2 SVGAGI (reference sequence). The CDR3 spells CASSYSIWRGTFF. CDR3 in DNA: TGTGCCAGCAGTTACTCGATCTGGAGGGGAACTTTCTTT.

Concerning this clone: The junction departs from germline at one end; a sequencing error may be responsible. The V call is TRBV7-7, the J call TRBJ2-2; TRBD1 might be the D (6 bases). The germline CDR1 and CDR2 sequences are SSHAT and FNYEAQ (reference sequence). The CDR3 sequence is 15 residues long. The CDR3 reads CASSPGSGAAGELFF. CDR3 sequence (DNA): TGTGCTAGCAGCCCAGGGTCAGGGGCAGCGGGGGAGCTGTTTTTT.

V gene TRBV4-1 combines with J gene TRBJ2-7; 8 positions agree with TRBD2. Unmatched junction bases numbered 13, after V lost 0 bases and J lost 0 bases. The length of the CDR3 is 19 residues. Per the germline V gene, CDR1 is MGHRA and CDR2 is YSYEKL. CDR3 sequence reads: CASSQDQRGIGTSSYEQYF. Here the CDR3 DNA reads TGCGCCAGCAGCCAAGATCAAAGGGGAATTGGGACTAGCTCCTACGAGCAGTACTTC.

The chain joins TRBV13 to TRBJ2-3; 7 bases map to TRBD2. Germline-derived CDR1 and CDR2 are PRHDT and FYEKMQ (reference sequence). The CDR3 loop spans 14 amino acids. With 5 bases clipped from V and 3 bases from J, the junction kept 5 bases outside the gene matches. The CDR3 region is CASSGREWTDTQYF. In nucleotides, the CDR3 is TGTGCCAGCAGCGGGAGGGAGTGGACAGATACGCAGTATTTT.

This chain links TRBV5-4 with TRBJ2-1; 15 positions match TRBD2. V lost 2 bases and J lost 8; bases outside the gene matches: 5. The CDR3 is 16 amino acids. Germline CDR1 reads SGHNT; CDR2 reads YYREEE (reference sequence). The CDR3, as DNA: TGTGCCAGCAGCTTAGGACTAGCGGGAGGGAGGTATGAGCAGTTCTTC. Translating gives CASSLGLAGGRYEQFF.

V is TRBV19 and J is TRBJ2-4, with TRBD1 identical over 9 bases. V shed 4 bases and J 5 bases; nucleotides not matched to a gene: 6. The germline gives CDR1 LNHDA, CDR2 SQIVND (reference sequence). The CDR3 length is 15 residues. CDR3 DNA: TGTGCCAGTAGTAAGGACAGGGGCGTAGAAAACATTCAGTACTTC. This translates into CASSKDRGVENIQYF.

The chain recombines TRBV15 with TRBJ2-2; the D is unclear. Trimming shortened V by 0 bases and J by 9 bases, and 8 bases separated the two germline ends. There are 13 residues in the CDR3. Germline CDR1 LNHNV, CDR2 YYDKDF (reference sequence). In nucleotides, the CDR3 is TGTGCCACCAGCAGAGAATACGTGAGGGAGCTGTTTTTT. It translates to CATSREYVRELFF.

The rearrangement joins TRBV2 to TRBJ2-7; 9 positions match TRBD1. Germline CDR1 and CDR2: SNHLY and FYNNEI. CDR3 length equals 17 residues. V shed 3 bases, J shed 3 bases, and the junction held 12 bases outside the gene matches. Written as DNA, the CDR3 is TGTGCCAGCAGTGAGGGAGAACCCGGGACAGGGCTCTACGAGCAGTACTTC. It yields the protein CASSEGEPGTGLYEQYF.

The V call is TRBV10-2, the J call TRBJ2-3, with D maybe TRBD2 (6 bases). Germline CDR1 is WSHSY and CDR2 is SAAADI. The CDR3 consists of 15 residues. V was clipped by 6 bases and J by 2 bases, with 15 bases between them. CDR3 protein: CASRGGSGVTDTQYF. In nucleotides, the CDR3 is TGCGCCAGCAGGGGGGGTAGCGGAGTCACAGATACGCAGTATTTT.

V usage is TRBV6-6 and J usage is TRBJ2-7; the match to TRBD2 covers 14 bases. Trimming removed 5 bases from V and 9 bases from J; junction bases left unmatched: 6. Germline CDR1 is MNHNY and CDR2 is SVGAGI (reference sequence). The CDR3 contains 14 residues. The CDR3: CASSPTSGGAVQYF. CDR3 nucleotide sequence: TGTGCCAGCAGTCCGACTAGCGGGGGGGCGGTGCAGTACTTC.

J is TRBJ2-7 and V is TRBV14; TRBD2 matches 11 bases. This CDR3 has 17 residues. J gave up 0 bases and V 1 base, and 5 bases lay outside the gene matches. The germline CDR1 and CDR2 sequences are SGHDN and FVKESK. The chain's CDR3 is CASSQVGLAASSYEQYF. The CDR3 bases are TGTGCCAGCAGCCAAGTGGGACTAGCGGCTAGCTCCTACGAGCAGTACTTC.

This chain uses TRBV7-8 with TRBJ1-5, with a weak D call TRBD1 (5 bases). CDR1 is SGHVS and CDR2 is FQNEAQ in the germline V gene. V lost 2 bases and J lost 0, with 14 bases in between. The CDR3 loop spans 17 amino acids. CDR3: CASSLRGIGSSNQPQHF. The CDR3, as DNA: TGTGCCAGCAGCTTAAGGGGTATAGGGAGTAGCAATCAGCCCCAGCATTTT.

V usage is TRBV5-1 and J usage is TRBJ1-5; possible D gene TRBD1, 5 bases. Trimming stripped 0 bases from V and 3 bases from J, with 16 bases between. The CDR3 loop spans 17 amino acids. The V gene's germline CDR1 is SGHRS and CDR2 YFSETQ. CDR3 nucleotide sequence: TGCGCCAGCAGCTTGGCCCCAGGGACGTATAACAATCAGCCCCAGCATTTT. Protein sequence: CASSLAPGTYNNQPQHF. The variable domain in full, with the rest retrieved from reference TRBV5-1 and TRBJ1-5, is KAGVTQTPRYLIKTRGQQVTLSCSPISGHRSVSWYQQTPGQGLQFLFEYFSETQRNKGNFPGRFSGRQFSNSRSEMNVSTLELGDSALYLCASSLAPGTYNNQPQHFGDGTRLSIL.

This clone was seen a single time. This chain connects TRBV10-3 to TRBJ1-2; D remains unclear. V was shortened by 3 bases and J by 7 bases, with 12 bases between the two germline ends. Germline lookup yields CDR1 ENHRY and CDR2 SYGVKD. The CDR3 runs to 13 residues. CDR3 loop: CAISDGELGGYTF. The CDR3 bases are TGTGCCATCAGTGACGGGGAGTTAGGTGGCTACACCTTC.

A single count supports this clone. The chain joins TRBV19 to TRBJ2-1, with a weak D call TRBD2 (6 bases). With 8 bases removed from V and 10 bases from J, the gap between germline ends came to 15 bases. The CDR3 contains 12 residues. CDR1 and CDR2 from the germline V gene are LNHDA and SQIVND (reference sequence). CDR3 in DNA: TGTGCCAGTGGCCCGGGGAGGCGGGAGCAGTTCTTC. Translation gives CASGPGRREQFF.

This rearrangement joins TRBV2 to TRBJ1-2; no reliable D call. Germline CDR1 is SNHLY and CDR2 is FYNNEI. This CDR3 has 12 residues. V was pared by 8 bases and J by 2 bases, with 9 bases between. The CDR3 is CASVGFNYGYTF. In DNA, the CDR3 is TGTGCCAGCGTAGGATTCAACTATGGCTACACCTTC.

The chain carries TRBV27 and TRBJ1-2, with D unclear. The CDR3 covers 12 residues. Trimming cost V 2 bases and J 11 bases, with 12 bases left between them. CDR1 and CDR2 from the germline V gene are MNHEY and SMNVEV (reference sequence). The CDR3 DNA is TGTGCCAGCAGTTTAAAGGGAGGGAGTTACACCTTC. Residues: CASSLKGGSYTF.

The chain combines TRBV5-6 with TRBJ1-4, with 10 bases lining up with TRBD1. J was trimmed by 7 bases and V by 2 bases; bases with no gene match: 11. CDR1 and CDR2 (germline): SGHDT, YYEEEE. The CDR3 consists of 17 residues. The CDR3 sequence: CASSFRQGAFAGEKLFF. CDR3 bases: TGTGCCAGCAGCTTTAGACAGGGGGCGTTCGCCGGTGAAAAACTGTTTTTT.

This clone was counted between two and nine times. This chain links TRBV10-1 with TRBJ2-7; 7 bases are a match to TRBD1. Trimming at V came to 5 bases and at J to 2 bases, leaving 15 bases not matched to a gene. Germline V gene data show CDR1 as WNHNN and CDR2 as SYGVQD (reference sequence). This CDR3 is built from 17 residues. CDR3 in amino acids: CASSFPPTRDSPYEQYF. CDR3 nucleotides: TGCGCCAGCAGTTTTCCCCCGACTCGGGACAGTCCCTACGAGCAGTACTTC.

This chain links TRBV30 with TRBJ1-1; the D gene is possibly TRBD1 (5 bases). Trimming pared 0 bases from V and 1 base from J, leaving 6 bases between. CDR3 length: 13 residues. Germline values: CDR1 GTSNPN, CDR2 SVGIG (reference sequence). The CDR3 DNA follows: TGTGCCTGGAGTGTGGGGGGGAACACTGAAGCTTTCTTT. Its translation is CAWSVGGNTEAFF.